This T cell receptor (beta chain) was captured by sequencing in a study of graft-versus-host responses after intestinal transplantation. Assay used: immunoSEQ multiplex PCR; TCRdb lists only in-frame clones, some missing. The data show around 31,000 clones, about four fifths seen once. Notes on this clone: What it recognizes is unknown.

The source is a human donor who received an intestinal transplant. The sample was unstimulated CD8+ T cells sorted from spleen or lymph node cells, taken before intestinal transplant.

Here the CDR3 reads CASSLVGLARYNEQFF. The CDR3 DNA follows: TGTGCCAGCAGCTTAGTGGGACTAGCGCGTTACAATGAGCAGTTCTTC. This rearrangement joins TRBV13 to TRBJ2-1, with TRBD2 matching over 10 bases. With 1 base clipped from V and 4 bases from J, the junction kept 4 bases outside the gene matches. Germline-derived CDR1 and CDR2 are PRHDT and FYEKMQ (reference sequence). The CDR3 length is 16 residues.